This T cell receptor (beta chain) derives from a study of a mutant IDH1 vaccine in newly diagnosed glioma. Study details: First vaccine doses came 4-6 weeks after radiotherapy alone, or with temozolomide cycles. Previous treatment comprised radiotherapy, temozolomide, or both, mostly both. Findings and caveats of the study: The vaccine induced immune responses, and these occurred in about 95% of patients. Any relationship between pseudoprogression and changes in top peripheral T cell clonotypes seemed absent.

With respect to this clone: Its antigen is unidentified.

Generated by immunoSEQ multiplex PCR, the TCRdb table keeps only in-frame clones and is missing some. This table has some 80,000 clones, 85% to 90% appearing once. Time point described: week 23, last vaccination. Doses of 300 ug of mutant IDH1 20-mer peptide were given with topical imiquimod. V was pared by 3 bases and J by 2 bases, with 14 bases between. The CDR3 totals 15 residues. From germline, CDR1 is SNHLY and CDR2 FYNNEI. Sample: PBMCs, taken from a glioma patient whose treatment included an IDH1 peptide vaccine. The TCR was taken from a woman aged 50 to 65 with glioma. The rearrangement uses TRBV2 and TRBJ2-7; no clear D. The CDR3 reads CASSEGRLSAYEQYF. CDR3 nucleotides: TGTGCCAGCAGTGAGGGCAGGCTTTCGGCCTACGAGCAGTACTTC.